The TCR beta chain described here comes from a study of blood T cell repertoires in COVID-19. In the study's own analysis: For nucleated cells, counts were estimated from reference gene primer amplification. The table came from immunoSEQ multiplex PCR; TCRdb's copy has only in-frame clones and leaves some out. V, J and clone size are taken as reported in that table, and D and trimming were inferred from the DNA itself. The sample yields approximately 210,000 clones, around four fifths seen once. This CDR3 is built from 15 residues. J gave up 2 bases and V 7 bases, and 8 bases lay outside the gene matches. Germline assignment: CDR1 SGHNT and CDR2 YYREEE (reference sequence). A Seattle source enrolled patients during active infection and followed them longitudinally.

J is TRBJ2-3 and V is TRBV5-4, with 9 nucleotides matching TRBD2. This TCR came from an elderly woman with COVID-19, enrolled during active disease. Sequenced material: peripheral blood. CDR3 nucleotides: TGTGCCAGCCGACAGCGGGGGGTCTTCACAGATACGCAGTATTTT. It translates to CASRQRGVFTDTQYF.